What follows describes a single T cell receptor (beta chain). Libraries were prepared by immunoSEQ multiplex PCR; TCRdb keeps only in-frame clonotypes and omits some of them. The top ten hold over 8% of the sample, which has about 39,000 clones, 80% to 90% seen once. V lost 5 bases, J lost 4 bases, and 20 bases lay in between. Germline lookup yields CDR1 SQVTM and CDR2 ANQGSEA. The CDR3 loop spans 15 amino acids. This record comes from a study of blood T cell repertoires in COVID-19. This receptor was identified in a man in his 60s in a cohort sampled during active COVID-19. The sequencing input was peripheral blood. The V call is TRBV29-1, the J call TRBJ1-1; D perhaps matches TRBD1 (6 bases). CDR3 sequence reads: CSVKTGHYFSTEAFF. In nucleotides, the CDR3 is TGCAGCGTTAAGACAGGACATTACTTTTCCACTGAAGCTTTCTTT. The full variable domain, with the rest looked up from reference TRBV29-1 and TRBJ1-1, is SAVISQKPSRDICQRGTSLTIQCQVDSQVTMMFWYRQQPGQSLTLIATANQGSEATYESGFVIDKFPISRPNLTFSTLTVSNMSPEDSSIYLCSVKTGHYFSTEAFFGQGTRLTVV.